The rows below give T cell receptor beta chains drawn from one sample of a study of T cell repertoires in cytomegalovirus infection. TCRdb analysed the reads with MiXCR anew, one entry per CDR3 protein. The data hold 500,000 to 600,000 distinct CDR3 sequences, with 15% to 20% observed a single time. The sequencing input was CD8+ T cells from PBMCs. These receptors all stem from a human donor in good health (CMV status not recorded). Some clones in this sample may be carry-over from other donors' samples. The CDR3 runs from the conserved cysteine through the conserved F or W. The D gene is left open where the match is weak. A clone size is listed for some rows: how often the clone was seen (once, few, many), or a class if it is expanded.

clone size: once
V gene: TRBV11-3
D gene: -
J gene: TRBJ2-3
CDR3 length: 16
CDR3 protein: CASSSRMGGPFDTQYF
CDR3 DNA: TGTGCCAGCAGCTCCCGAATGGGGGGGCCTTTTGATACGCAGTATTTT

clone size: many
V gene: TRBV7-9
D gene: -
J gene: TRBJ1-1
CDR3 length: 14
CDR3 protein: CASSPGRGIAEAFF
CDR3 DNA: TGTGCCAGCTCCCCCGGGCGGGGTATCGCTGAAGCTTTCTTT

clone size: many
V gene: TRBV7-8
D gene: TRBD2
J gene: TRBJ2-1
CDR3 length: 17
CDR3 protein: CASSLYGGAQPNDEQFF
CDR3 DNA: TGTGCCAGCAGCTTATACGGGGGGGCACAACCTAACGATGAGCAGTTCTTC

clone size: many
V gene: TRBV7-3
D gene: TRBD1
J gene: TRBJ1-6
CDR3 length: 14
CDR3 protein: CASSLGRGISPLHF
CDR3 DNA: TGTGCCAGCAGCTTGGGCAGGGGGATTTCACCCCTCCACTTT

clone size: many
V gene: TRBV14
D gene: TRBD2
J gene: TRBJ2-2
CDR3 length: 15
CDR3 protein: CASSQLAANTGELFF
CDR3 DNA: TGTGCCAGCAGCCAGCTAGCGGCGAACACCGGGGAGCTGTTTTTT

clone size: -
V gene: TRBV19
D gene: -
J gene: TRBJ1-1
CDR3 length: 15
CDR3 protein: CASSIDSRGWTEAFF
CDR3 DNA: TGTGCCAGTAGTATAGATTCTCGGGGATGGACTGAAGCTTTCTTT

clone size: many
V gene: TRBV11-2
D gene: TRBD1
J gene: TRBJ1-1
CDR3 length: 13
CDR3 protein: CASSPTGATEAFF
CDR3 DNA: TGTGCCAGCAGCCCGACAGGGGCCACTGAAGCTTTCTTT

clone size: many
V gene: TRBV7-9
D gene: -
J gene: TRBJ2-5
CDR3 length: 14
CDR3 protein: CASSRGGSQETQYF
CDR3 DNA: TGTGCCAGCAGCAGGGGTGGATCCCAAGAGACCCAGTACTTC

clone size: -
V gene: TRBV5-6
D gene: TRBD1
J gene: TRBJ2-7
CDR3 length: 15
CDR3 protein: CASSLALQGMGEQYF
CDR3 DNA: TGTGCCAGCAGCTTGGCCTTACAGGGGATGGGGGAGCAGTACTTC

clone size: many
V gene: TRBV11-2
D gene: -
J gene: TRBJ2-1
CDR3 length: 14
CDR3 protein: CASSSRLVNNEQFF
CDR3 DNA: TGTGCCAGCAGCTCCCGACTAGTGAACAATGAGCAGTTCTTC

clone size: few
V gene: TRBV28
D gene: TRBD2
J gene: TRBJ2-7
CDR3 length: 15
CDR3 protein: CASTILAGVSYEQYF
CDR3 DNA: TGTGCCAGTACCATTTTAGCGGGAGTATCCTACGAGCAGTACTTC

clone size: few
V gene: TRBV7-3
D gene: -
J gene: TRBJ1-1
CDR3 length: 15
CDR3 protein: CASSLDMVGYTEAFF
CDR3 DNA: TGTGCCAGCAGCCTCGACATGGTCGGGTACACTGAAGCTTTCTTT

clone size: few
V gene: TRBV12-3/TRBV12-4
D gene: -
J gene: TRBJ2-1
CDR3 length: 12
CDR3 protein: CASSGRAHEQFF
CDR3 DNA: TGTGCCAGCAGTGGCAGGGCTCATGAGCAGTTCTTC

clone size: many
V gene: TRBV6-5
D gene: -
J gene: TRBJ1-1
CDR3 length: 14
CDR3 protein: CASSYSGANTEAFF
CDR3 DNA: TGTGCCAGCAGTTACTCGGGGGCGAACACTGAAGCTTTCTTT

clone size: -
V gene: TRBV4-2
D gene: -
J gene: TRBJ2-7
CDR3 length: 16
CDR3 protein: CASSLDGTHGSYEQYF
CDR3 DNA: TGTGCCAGCAGCCTAGACGGGACCCACGGCTCCTACGAGCAGTACTTC

clone size: -
V gene: TRBV5-4
D gene: -
J gene: TRBJ2-2
CDR3 length: 13
CDR3 protein: CASSGGMGGELFF
CDR3 DNA: TGTGCCAGCAGTGGGGGAATGGGCGGGGAGCTGTTTTTT

clone size: once
V gene: TRBV2
D gene: TRBD1
J gene: TRBJ2-1
CDR3 length: 12
CDR3 protein: CATKGADLEQFF
CDR3 DNA: TGTGCCACAAAGGGGGCGGATCTCGAGCAGTTCTTC

clone size: few
V gene: TRBV7-9
D gene: -
J gene: TRBJ2-7
CDR3 length: 14
CDR3 protein: CASSGGTSSYEQYF
CDR3 DNA: TGTGCCAGCAGCGGGGGGACAAGCTCCTACGAGCAGTACTTC

clone size: -
V gene: TRBV6-5
D gene: -
J gene: TRBJ2-3
CDR3 length: 18
CDR3 protein: CASSSGSYLYPSTDTQYF
CDR3 DNA: TGTGCCAGCAGTTCGGGTAGCTACCTTTACCCTAGCACAGATACGCAGTATTTT

clone size: many
V gene: TRBV6-5
D gene: -
J gene: TRBJ1-2
CDR3 length: 16
CDR3 protein: CASSFSRETGDYGYTF
CDR3 DNA: TGTGCCAGCAGTTTCTCGAGAGAGACAGGAGATTATGGCTACACCTTC

clone size: many
V gene: TRBV7-9
D gene: TRBD2
J gene: TRBJ2-1
CDR3 length: 15
CDR3 protein: CASSFSGGRHNEQFF
CDR3 DNA: TGTGCCAGCAGCTTCTCGGGGGGACGCCACAATGAGCAGTTCTTC

clone size: many
V gene: TRBV4-1
D gene: -
J gene: TRBJ2-7
CDR3 length: 17
CDR3 protein: CASSVSRFGGGSYEQYF
CDR3 DNA: TGCGCCAGCTCGGTTTCTAGGTTCGGGGGCGGCTCCTACGAGCAGTACTTC

clone size: many
V gene: TRBV18
D gene: TRBD1
J gene: TRBJ1-1
CDR3 length: 12
CDR3 protein: CASSPDRVEAFF
CDR3 DNA: TGTGCCAGCTCCCCCGACAGGGTTGAAGCTTTCTTT